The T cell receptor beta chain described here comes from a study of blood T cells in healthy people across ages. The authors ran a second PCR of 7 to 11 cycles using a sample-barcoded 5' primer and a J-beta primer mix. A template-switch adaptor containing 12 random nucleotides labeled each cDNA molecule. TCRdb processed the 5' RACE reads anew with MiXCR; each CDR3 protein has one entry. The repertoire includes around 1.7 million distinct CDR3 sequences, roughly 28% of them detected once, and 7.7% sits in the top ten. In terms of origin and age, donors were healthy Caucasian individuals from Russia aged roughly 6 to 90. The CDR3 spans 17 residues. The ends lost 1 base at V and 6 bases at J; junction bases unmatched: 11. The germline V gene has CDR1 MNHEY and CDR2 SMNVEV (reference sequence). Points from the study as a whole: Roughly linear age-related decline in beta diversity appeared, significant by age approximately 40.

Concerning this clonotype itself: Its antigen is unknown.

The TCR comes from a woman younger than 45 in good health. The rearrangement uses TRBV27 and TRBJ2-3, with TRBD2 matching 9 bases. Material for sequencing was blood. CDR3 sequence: CASSLLGSGGPGDTQYF. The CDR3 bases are TGTGCCAGCAGTTTATTGGGCAGCGGGGGGCCAGGTGATACGCAGTATTTT.